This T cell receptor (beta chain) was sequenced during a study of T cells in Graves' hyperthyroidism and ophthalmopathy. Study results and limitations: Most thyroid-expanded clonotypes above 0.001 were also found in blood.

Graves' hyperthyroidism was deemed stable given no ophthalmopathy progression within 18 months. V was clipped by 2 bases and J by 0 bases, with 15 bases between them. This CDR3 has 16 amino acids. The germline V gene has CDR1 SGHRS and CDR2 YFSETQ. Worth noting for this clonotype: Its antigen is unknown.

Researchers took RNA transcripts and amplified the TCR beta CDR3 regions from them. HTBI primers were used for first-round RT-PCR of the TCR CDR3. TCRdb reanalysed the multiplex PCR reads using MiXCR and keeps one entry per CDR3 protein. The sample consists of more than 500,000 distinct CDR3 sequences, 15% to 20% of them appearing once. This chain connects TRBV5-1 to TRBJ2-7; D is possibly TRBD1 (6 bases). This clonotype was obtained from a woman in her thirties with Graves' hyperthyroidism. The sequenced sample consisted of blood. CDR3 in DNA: TGCGCCAGCAGCTTCCTCGGCGACAGGTCCTCCTACGAGCAGTACTTC. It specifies CASSFLGDRSSYEQYF.